This record concerns one T cell receptor beta chain sequence. Its specificity is not known. Using its own MiXCR run on the RACE reads, TCRdb lists one record per CDR3 protein. The profile covers tens of thousands of distinct CDR3 sequences, with around a third appearing a single time and about 9% taken by the ten largest. Germline CDR1 reads SSHAT; CDR2 reads FNYEAQ (reference sequence). V was shortened by 5 bases and J by 6 bases, with 12 bases between the two germline ends. This CDR3 is 13 amino acids long. The time point is: patch test 1, 2 weeks after DPC sensitization. Noted treatment: therapeutic diphenylcyclopropenone sensitization with weekly scalp DPC. The sample comes from a study of human T cells and chemical hapten exposure. Looking at the study overall: The scalp of each patient received a weekly diphenylcyclopropenone dose for the full approximately 26-week study. Patients, mostly women, had alopecia areata, alopecia totalis or alopecia universalis. DPC (0.01%) was patch tested on the upper back and read at 6 days. General study findings and limits: There were significantly more large CDR3 similarity clusters among expanded TCRs than among controls.

The J gene is TRBJ2-3, the V gene TRBV7-7; D uncertain. Here the sequenced sample was whole blood, taken in connection with sensitization to the hapten diphenylcyclopropenone (DPC). The receptor's source is a man aged 40-49 years with alopecia areata. Some clones in this sample may be carry-over from other donors' samples. The CDR3 spells CASSPNYGDTQYF. The CDR3 bases are TGTGCCAGCAGCCCAAATTATGGGGATACGCAGTATTTT.